Listed below are T cell receptor beta chains from one sample, sequenced in a study of blood T cell repertoires in COVID-19. The data were produced by immunoSEQ multiplex PCR, yet TCRdb's version contains in-frame clones alone and is incomplete. The table includes around 370,000 clones, about 90% detected once. Input material: peripheral blood. These receptors all stem from a woman aged 45-60 years with COVID-19, enrolled during active disease. CDR3s include the opening cysteine and the closing phenylalanine or tryptophan. Each record gives: V gene, J gene, clone size, D gene, CDR3 DNA, CDR3 protein. A D gene is named only where the DNA matches it firmly. Clone size appears in some rows only: once, few, many, or a class for an expanded clone.

V gene: TRBV28
J gene: TRBJ1-2
clone size: .
D gene: TRBD1
CDR3 DNA: TGTGCCAGCAGCCCCAGGCGGGACAGTACTAACTATGGCTACACCTTC
CDR3 protein: CASSPRRDSTNYGYTF

V gene: TRBV7-9
J gene: TRBJ1-1
clone size: .
D gene: .
CDR3 DNA: TGTGCCAGCAGCTTAGTCCAGGGGCTTGAAGCTTTCTTT
CDR3 protein: CASSLVQGLEAFF

V gene: TRBV7-9
J gene: TRBJ2-7
clone size: .
D gene: TRBD1
CDR3 DNA: TGTGCCAGCAGTCGGACAGGGGGGTACGAGCAGTACTTC
CDR3 protein: CASSRTGGYEQYF

V gene: TRBV18
J gene: TRBJ2-7
clone size: .
D gene: TRBD1
CDR3 DNA: TGTGCCAGCTCACCAGGGACAGGGAACGAGCAGTACTTC
CDR3 protein: CASSPGTGNEQYF

V gene: TRBV25-1
J gene: TRBJ2-7
clone size: .
D gene: TRBD2
CDR3 DNA: TGTGCCAGCAGTGATAGCGGGAGGAGATTCTACGAGCAGTACTTC
CDR3 protein: CASSDSGRRFYEQYF

V gene: TRBV6-5
J gene: TRBJ1-1
clone size: .
D gene: .
CDR3 DNA: TGTGCCACCGGAGGATCGTACACTGAAGCTTTCTTT
CDR3 protein: CATGGSYTEAFF

V gene: TRBV27
J gene: TRBJ2-1
clone size: .
D gene: TRBD2
CDR3 DNA: TGTGCCAGCGCGGGGGTGGGGCTTCGTACCTACAATGAGCAGTTCTTC
CDR3 protein: CASAGVGLRTYNEQFF

V gene: TRBV6-1
J gene: TRBJ1-3
clone size: .
D gene: TRBD1
CDR3 DNA: TGTGCCAGCAGTGGGGGGACAGGGAATTTTGGAAACACCATATATTTT
CDR3 protein: CASSGGTGNFGNTIYF

V gene: TRBV3-1/TRBV3-2
J gene: TRBJ2-3
clone size: .
D gene: TRBD2
CDR3 DNA: TGTGCCAGCAGCCACTCTAGCGGGAGGGCCAGTGCCAGCACAGATACGCAGTATTTT
CDR3 protein: CASSHSSGRASASTDTQYF

V gene: TRBV29-1
J gene: TRBJ1-4
clone size: .
D gene: .
CDR3 DNA: TGCAGCGTTGAAGATAGCTCTAAGGGGATTCTTGGTAATGAAAAACTGTTTTTT
CDR3 protein: CSVEDSSKGILGNEKLFF

V gene: TRBV19
J gene: TRBJ1-1
clone size: .
D gene: TRBD1
CDR3 DNA: TGTGCCAGTAGTAAAGAAACAGGGGTGAACACTGAAGCTTTCTTT
CDR3 protein: CASSKETGVNTEAFF

V gene: TRBV11-3
J gene: TRBJ2-1
clone size: .
D gene: TRBD2
CDR3 DNA: TGTGCCAGCAGCTCTTCGGGGGGAGCGGGAGGGTTAAATGAGCAGTTCTTC
CDR3 protein: CASSSSGGAGGLNEQFF

V gene: TRBV7-9
J gene: TRBJ2-7
clone size: .
D gene: TRBD2
CDR3 DNA: TGTGCCAGCAGCTTAGGGATGGCGGCGGGAGTACCTTCGGAGCAGTACTTC
CDR3 protein: CASSLGMAAGVPSEQYF

V gene: TRBV7-8
J gene: TRBJ2-2
clone size: few
D gene: TRBD1
CDR3 DNA: TGTGCCAGCAGCTTAGAAGGGACAGGCTTAAACACCGGGGAGCTGTTTTTT
CDR3 protein: CASSLEGTGLNTGELFF

V gene: TRBV5-8
J gene: TRBJ1-5
clone size: .
D gene: .
CDR3 DNA: TGTGCCAGCAGCTCGGGAGGACAGCGCAATCAGCCCCAGCATTTT
CDR3 protein: CASSSGGQRNQPQHF